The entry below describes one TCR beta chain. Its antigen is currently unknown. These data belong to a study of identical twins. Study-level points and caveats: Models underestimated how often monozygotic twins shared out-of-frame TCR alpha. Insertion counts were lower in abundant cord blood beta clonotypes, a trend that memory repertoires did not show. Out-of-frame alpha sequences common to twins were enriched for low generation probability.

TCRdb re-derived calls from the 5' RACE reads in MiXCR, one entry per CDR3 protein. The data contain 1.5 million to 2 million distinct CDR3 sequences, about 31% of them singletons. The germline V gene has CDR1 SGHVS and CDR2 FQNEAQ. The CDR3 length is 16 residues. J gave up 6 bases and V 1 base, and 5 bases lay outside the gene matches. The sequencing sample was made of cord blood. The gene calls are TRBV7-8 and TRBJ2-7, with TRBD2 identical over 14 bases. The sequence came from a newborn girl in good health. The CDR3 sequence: CASSLGLAGGLGEQYF. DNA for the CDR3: TGTGCCAGCAGCTTAGGACTAGCGGGGGGGCTTGGCGAGCAGTACTTC.